Reported below is one TCR beta chain. This sample stems from a study of T-cell reconstitution after alpha-beta-depleted transplantation in children. Unique molecular identifiers were incorporated when the TCRbeta library was constructed. TCRdb itself ran the PCR reads through MiXCR, one entry per CDR3 protein. This sample has about 190,000 distinct CDR3 sequences, with 6% to 7% found just once. V gave up 2 bases and J gave up 7 bases, with 9 bases separating them. This CDR3 spans 12 amino acids. The germline V gene has CDR1 DFQATT and CDR2 SNEGSKA (reference sequence). This specimen was PBMCs from the stem cell graft donor, taken from the stem cell graft. V usage is TRBV20-1 and J usage is TRBJ2-1; D call uncertain. The clonotype comes from a human donor who donated a stem cell graft to a child with Wiskott-Aldrich syndrome. CDR3: CSARFQSNEQFF. The CDR3, as DNA: TGCAGTGCTAGATTTCAGTCGAATGAGCAGTTCTTC.